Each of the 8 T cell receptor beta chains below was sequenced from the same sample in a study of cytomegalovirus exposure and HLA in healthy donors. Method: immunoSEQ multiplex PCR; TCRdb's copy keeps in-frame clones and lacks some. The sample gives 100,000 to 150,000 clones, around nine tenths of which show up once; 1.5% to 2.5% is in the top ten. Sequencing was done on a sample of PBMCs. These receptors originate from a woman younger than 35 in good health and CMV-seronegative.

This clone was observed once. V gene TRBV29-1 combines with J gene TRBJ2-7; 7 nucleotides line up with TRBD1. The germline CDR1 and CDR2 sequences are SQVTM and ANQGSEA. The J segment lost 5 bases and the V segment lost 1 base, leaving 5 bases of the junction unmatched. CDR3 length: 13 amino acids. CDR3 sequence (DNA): TGCAGCGTTGAAGGACAGGGATTTCACGAGCAGTACTTC. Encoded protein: CSVEGQGFHEQYF.

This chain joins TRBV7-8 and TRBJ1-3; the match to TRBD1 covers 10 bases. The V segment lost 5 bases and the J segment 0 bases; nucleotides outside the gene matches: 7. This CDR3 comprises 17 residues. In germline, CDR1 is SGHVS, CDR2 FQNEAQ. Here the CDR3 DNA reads TGTGCCAGCAGCCGCCTGAGGACAGGGGGCTCTGGAAACACCATATATTTT. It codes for CASSRLRTGGSGNTIYF.

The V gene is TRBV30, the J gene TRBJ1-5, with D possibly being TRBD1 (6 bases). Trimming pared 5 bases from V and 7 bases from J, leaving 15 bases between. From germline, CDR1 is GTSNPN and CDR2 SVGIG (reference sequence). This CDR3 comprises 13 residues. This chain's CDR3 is CAWAQGRGQPQHF. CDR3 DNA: TGTGCCTGGGCTCAGGGGAGAGGGCAGCCCCAGCATTTT.

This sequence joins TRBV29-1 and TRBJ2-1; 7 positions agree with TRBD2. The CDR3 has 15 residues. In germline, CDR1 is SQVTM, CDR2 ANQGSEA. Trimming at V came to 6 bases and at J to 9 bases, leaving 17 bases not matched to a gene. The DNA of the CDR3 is TGCAGCGTGAGGGGACTACGAAAACCCCAGGGTGAGCAGTTCTTC. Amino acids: CSVRGLRKPQGEQFF.

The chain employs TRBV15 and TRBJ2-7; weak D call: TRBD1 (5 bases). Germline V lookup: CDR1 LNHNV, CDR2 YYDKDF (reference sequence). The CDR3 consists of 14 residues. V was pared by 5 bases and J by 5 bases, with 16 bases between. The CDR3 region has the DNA TGTGCCACCAGCTCCATTGCGGACATGGACGAGCAGTACTTC. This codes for CATSSIADMDEQYF.

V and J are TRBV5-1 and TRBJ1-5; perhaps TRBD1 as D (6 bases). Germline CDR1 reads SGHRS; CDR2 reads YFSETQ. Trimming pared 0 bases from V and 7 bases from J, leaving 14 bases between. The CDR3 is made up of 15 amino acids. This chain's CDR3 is CASSLEDSARQPQHF. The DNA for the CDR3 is TGCGCCAGCAGCTTGGAGGACAGCGCGCGGCAGCCCCAGCATTTT.

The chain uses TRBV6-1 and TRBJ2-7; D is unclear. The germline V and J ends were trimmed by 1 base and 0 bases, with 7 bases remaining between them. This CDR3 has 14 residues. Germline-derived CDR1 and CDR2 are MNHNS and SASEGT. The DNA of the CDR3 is TGTGCCAGCAGTGAAGACGCAGGCTCCTACGAGCAGTACTTC. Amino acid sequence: CASSEDAGSYEQYF.

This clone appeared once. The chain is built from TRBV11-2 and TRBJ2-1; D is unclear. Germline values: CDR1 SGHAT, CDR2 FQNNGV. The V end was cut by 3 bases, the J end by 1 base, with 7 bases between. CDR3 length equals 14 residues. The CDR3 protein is CASSLGASYNEQFF. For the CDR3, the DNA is TGTGCCAGCAGCTTGGGCGCTTCCTACAATGAGCAGTTCTTC.